This T cell receptor (beta chain) was obtained from a study of regulatory T cells in long-lasting Graves disease. Notes on the study in general: Limited sample numbers may have lowered accuracy. Study of thyroid tissue was not done, with only peripheral blood studied.

A few counts support this clonotype. The antigen is undetermined. Time point of the sample: newly diagnosed GD, antithyroid drugs for less than 3 months. PBMC RNA was the source of the TCR library. TCR beta libraries were built with iRepertoire HTBI primers and Arm-PCR of CDR3 regions. TCRdb analysed the multiplex PCR reads with MiXCR anew, one entry per CDR3 protein. The table shows a few hundred thousand distinct CDR3 sequences, with roughly 17% occurring only once. V dropped 2 bases and J dropped 1 base, with 13 bases sitting between them. The germline V gene encodes CDR1 SGHRS and CDR2 YFSETQ. There are 15 residues in the CDR3. This sample was shared with a second study, whose subject was T cells in Graves' hyperthyroidism and ophthalmopathy. That report adds: When ophthalmopathy did not progress within 18 months, Graves' hyperthyroidism was considered stable. In simple terms, a model built on 13 V-J features told ophthalmopathy apart from stable hyperthyroidism.

The sample was peripheral blood mononuclear cells (PBMCs), taken at new diagnosis, from a patient treated with antithyroid drugs. The sequence came from a man aged 35-49 years with Graves disease. The chain combines TRBV5-1 with TRBJ2-7; D call uncertain. The chain's CDR3 is CASSFSGMESYEQYF. CDR3 coding DNA: TGCGCCAGCAGCTTCTCCGGAATGGAGTCCTACGAGCAGTACTTC.